What follows are 32 T cell receptor beta chains derived from one specimen sequenced in a study of blood T cell repertoires in COVID-19. Method: immunoSEQ multiplex PCR; TCRdb's copy keeps in-frame clones and lacks some. The data contain 250,000 to 350,000 clones, around 90% of them singletons. Sequenced input: PBMCs or T cells enriched from blood (not recorded which). The origin of the receptors is a woman between 18 and 29 years old with acute COVID-19.

V gene TRBV7-9 combines with J gene TRBJ2-4, with D uncertain. Germline V lookup: CDR1 SEHNR, CDR2 FQNEAQ (reference sequence). Between the trimmed V and J ends, which lost 1 base and 9 bases, there was a span of 7 bases. The length of the CDR3 is 12 residues. The CDR3 spells CASSLDRVIQYF. CDR3 bases: TGTGCCAGCAGCTTAGACCGGGTCATTCAGTACTTC.

This rearrangement joins TRBV25-1 to TRBJ2-1, with D tentatively TRBD2 (5 bases). The CDR3 is made up of 13 amino acids. V lost 9 bases and J 9 bases, leaving 18 bases between the germline ends. Germline V lookup: CDR1 MGHDK, CDR2 SYGVNS. The CDR3 nucleotides read TGTGCCAGTTCTCTAGAGGGAAGGGTTGAGCAGTTCTTC. This encodes CASSLEGRVEQFF.

V usage is TRBV19 and J usage is TRBJ1-4; 8 bases align to TRBD1. The CDR3 is 16 amino acids. V was clipped by 4 bases and J by 3 bases; unmatched bases: 7. Germline V gene data show CDR1 as LNHDA and CDR2 as SQIVND (reference sequence). The CDR3 DNA reads as TGTGCCAGTAGTAGGACGGACAGGGTCTCTAATGAAAAACTGTTTTTT. Protein product: CASSRTDRVSNEKLFF. Based on the CDR3 plus reference TRBV19 and TRBJ1-4, the full variable domain is DGGITQSPKYLFRKEGQNVTLSCEQNLNHDAMYWYRQDPGQGLRLIYYSQIVNDFQKGDIAEGYSVSREKKESFPLTVTSAQKNPTAFYLCASSRTDRVSNEKLFFGSGTQLSVL.

This clone was seen more than once but under ten times. This chain connects TRBV5-6 to TRBJ2-1; no firm D call. This CDR3 is 12 amino acids long. Germline lookup yields CDR1 SGHDT and CDR2 YYEEEE. V lost 4 bases to trimming and J lost 9 bases, with 11 bases between them. CDR3 residues: CASSPDSGEQFF. CDR3 nucleotides: TGTGCCAGCAGCCCGGATTCGGGTGAGCAGTTCTTC.

The rearrangement links TRBV6-6 to TRBJ1-5; D may be TRBD1 (6 bases). The CDR3 has 15 amino acids. The V end was cut by 7 bases, the J end by 2 bases, with 15 bases between. Per germline, CDR1 MNHNY and CDR2 SVGAGI (reference sequence). CDR3 amino acids: CASNLQGQGNQPQHF. CDR3 nucleotides: TGTGCCAGCAATCTTCAGGGGCAGGGCAATCAGCCCCAGCATTTT.

The chain carries TRBV28 and TRBJ2-7, with 7 nucleotides matching TRBD2. CDR1 MDHEN and CDR2 SYDVKM come from the germline V gene. V lost 3 bases to trimming and J lost 0 bases; unmatched junction nucleotides: 5. CDR3 size: 15 residues. For the CDR3, the DNA is TGTGCCAGCAGTTTCGGCGGGAGCGTCTCCTACGAGCAGTACTTC. It specifies CASSFGGSVSYEQYF. The full variable domain, completed using reference TRBV28 and TRBJ2-7, is DVKVTQSSRYLVKRTGEKVFLECVQDMDHENMFWYRQDPGLGLRLIYFSYDVKMKEKGDIPEGYSVSREKKERFSLILESASTNQTSMYLCASSFGGSVSYEQYFGPGTRLTVT.

This sequence joins TRBV6-5 and TRBJ1-1; TRBD1 matches 7 bases. Trimming at V came to 5 bases and at J to 5 bases, leaving 2 bases not matched to a gene. The germline gives CDR1 MNHEY, CDR2 SVGAGI. This CDR3 region has 12 residues. The CDR3 loop is CASSLQGTEAFF. The CDR3 DNA reads TGTGCCAGCAGTCTACAGGGGACTGAAGCTTTCTTT.

V and J are TRBV9 and TRBJ2-3, with 11 bases matching TRBD1. Trimming at V came to 0 bases and at J to 2 bases, leaving 5 bases not matched to a gene. The CDR3 has 17 residues. The germline CDR1 and CDR2 sequences are SGDLS and YYNGEE. The CDR3 DNA follows: TGTGCCAGCAGCGTAGAGGGACAGGGGGTTTACACAGATACGCAGTATTTT. Protein: CASSVEGQGVYTDTQYF.

The V gene is TRBV9, the J gene TRBJ1-4, with D uncertain. Germline V CDR1 and CDR2: SGDLS, YYNGEE. CDR3 length equals 14 residues. The V end lost 0 bases, the J end lost 7 bases, and 10 bases lay between the germline ends. DNA for the CDR3: TGTGCCAGCAGCGTAGACCCCGGGAGTGAAAAACTGTTTTTT. Translated, it gives CASSVDPGSEKLFF.

The chain combines TRBV20-1 with TRBJ2-1, with TRBD2 matching over 13 bases. From germline, CDR1 is DFQATT and CDR2 SNEGSKA (reference sequence). Trimming took 3 bases from V and 7 from J; bases not matched to a gene: 9. This CDR3 spans 16 amino acids. As DNA, the CDR3 is TGCAGTGCTAGTCGAGGACAACTAGCGGGAGGGAATGAGCAGTTCTTC. The encoded protein is CSASRGQLAGGNEQFF.

CDR3 DNA sequence: TGTGCCAGCAGGTCCGACAGGGGGTCCTATGGCTACACCTTC. Translated: CASRSDRGSYGYTF. The genes are TRBV28 and TRBJ1-2, with 9 positions matching TRBD1. Looked up from germline, CDR1 is MDHEN and CDR2 is SYDVKM. J gave up 4 bases and V 6 bases, and 6 bases lay outside the gene matches. The CDR3 has 14 residues.

This chain's CDR3 is CASSLNPRGYGLFF. The CDR3 region has the DNA TGTGCCAGCAGTTTAAACCCCAGGGGCTACGGGCTGTTTTTT. This chain uses TRBV27 with TRBJ2-2; weak D call: TRBD1 (6 bases). Germline lookup yields CDR1 MNHEY and CDR2 SMNVEV (reference sequence). This CDR3 is 14 amino acids long. Trimming took 2 bases from V and 13 from J, leaving 17 bases between them.

V gene TRBV24-1 combines with J gene TRBJ1-2, with TRBD1 matching 7 bases. The CDR3 loop spans 13 amino acids. The germline gives CDR1 KGHDR, CDR2 SFDVKD. V gave up 7 bases and J gave up 5 bases; unmatched junction bases: 6. As DNA, the CDR3 is TGTGCCACCAGCGACAGGGACTGGTATGGCTACACCTTC. This encodes CATSDRDWYGYTF.

The chain uses TRBV9 and TRBJ1-4, with D uncertain. The CDR3 loop spans 15 amino acids. Germline CDR1 and CDR2: SGDLS and YYNGEE. V lost 0 bases and J 0 bases, leaving 6 bases between the germline ends. This CDR3 reads CASSVGAATNEKLFF. In DNA, the CDR3 is TGTGCCAGCAGCGTAGGGGCAGCAACTAATGAAAAACTGTTTTTT.

The rearrangement uses TRBV7-9 and TRBJ1-3, with D possibly TRBD1 on 5 matching bases. Trimming shortened V by 2 bases and J by 5 bases, and 7 bases separated the two germline ends. Per the germline V gene, CDR1 is SEHNR and CDR2 is FQNEAQ (reference sequence). The CDR3 covers 13 residues. The CDR3 DNA is TGTGCCAGCAGCTTACCGGACAGAAACACCATATATTTT. Translation: CASSLPDRNTIYF.

This chain connects TRBV19 to TRBJ2-7; 7 nucleotides line up with TRBD2. The CDR3 totals 14 residues. Germline V gives CDR1 LNHDA, CDR2 SQIVND (reference sequence). J lost 2 bases, V lost 3 bases, and 4 bases had no gene match. CDR3 amino acids: CASSIGGSPYEQYF. CDR3 nucleotides: TGTGCCAGTAGTATTGGCGGGAGTCCCTACGAGCAGTACTTC. The variable domain in full, completed from reference TRBV19 and TRBJ2-7, reads DGGITQSPKYLFRKEGQNVTLSCEQNLNHDAMYWYRQDPGQGLRLIYYSQIVNDFQKGDIAEGYSVSREKKESFPLTVTSAQKNPTAFYLCASSIGGSPYEQYFGPGTRLTVT.

This clone appeared once. The chain carries TRBV6-2 or TRBV6-3 and TRBJ2-7; a possible D gene is TRBD2 (5 bases). Trimming cost V 0 bases and J 0 bases, with 12 bases left between them. From germline, CDR1 is MNHEY and CDR2 SVGEGT. This CDR3 is built from 16 residues. CDR3 DNA sequence: TGTGCCAGCAGTTACTCCTTCGGGGTTTCCTCCTACGAGCAGTACTTC. Protein product: CASSYSFGVSSYEQYF.

The gene calls are TRBV30 and TRBJ2-1, with D tentatively TRBD2 (6 bases). V lost 0 bases and J lost 8, with 11 bases in between. Germline V gene data show CDR1 as GTSNPN and CDR2 as SVGIG (reference sequence). This CDR3 contains 13 residues. CDR3 residues: CAWSVREEDEQFF. DNA of the CDR3: TGTGCCTGGAGTGTAAGGGAGGAAGATGAGCAGTTCTTC.

The V and J genes are TRBV5-8 and TRBJ1-2; D is unresolved. CDR3 length: 14 residues. Germline V gives CDR1 SGHTS, CDR2 YDEGEE. Trimming took off 0 bases at V and 8 bases at J, with 14 bases between the two ends. The CDR3 DNA follows: TGTGCCAGCAGCTTGGCCGGATCGGGGTACGGCTACACCTTC. Protein: CASSLAGSGYGYTF.

V is TRBV14 and J is TRBJ2-1, with TRBD2 matching 7 bases. The V and J ends lost 0 bases and 0 bases, in that order; junction bases with no gene match: 5. This CDR3 has 17 amino acids. The germline V gene encodes CDR1 SGHDN and CDR2 FVKESK. The CDR3 DNA is TGTGCCAGCAGCCAAGATCAAGGCGGGAGCTCCTACAATGAGCAGTTCTTC. This sequence encodes CASSQDQGGSSYNEQFF.

CDR3 residues: CASSLRARDRDRSPLHF. In nucleotides, the CDR3 is TGTGCCAGCAGTTTAAGGGCCCGGGACAGGGATCGTTCACCCCTCCACTTT. The chain joins TRBV27 to TRBJ1-6; the match to TRBD1 covers 9 bases. This CDR3 region has 17 residues. Trimming removed 2 bases from V and 9 bases from J; junction bases left unmatched: 11. The germline gives CDR1 MNHEY, CDR2 SMNVEV (reference sequence).

This chain joins TRBV28 and TRBJ2-5; the D gene is possibly TRBD1 (5 bases). The germline CDR1 and CDR2 sequences are MDHEN and SYDVKM. The CDR3 has 17 residues. Trimming cost V 5 bases and J 2 bases, with 21 bases left between them. The DNA for the CDR3 is TGTGCCAGCAGTCTGTCAACTCAGGGAAGGGCGCAAGAGACCCAGTACTTC. It encodes CASSLSTQGRAQETQYF.

The chain is built from TRBV11-3 and TRBJ2-3, with D maybe TRBD2 (6 bases). The CDR3 extends over 14 amino acids. The germline gives CDR1 SGHNT, CDR2 YENEEA. Between the trimmed V and J ends, which lost 4 bases and 0 bases, there was a span of 8 bases. The CDR3 protein is CASSWSGSTDTQYF. The CDR3 DNA sequence: TGTGCCAGCAGCTGGAGCGGGAGCACAGATACGCAGTATTTT.

The chain couples TRBV9 to TRBJ2-7; D is possibly TRBD1 (6 bases). The CDR3 is 15 amino acids. Germline loops: CDR1 SGDLS, CDR2 YYNGEE. The V end lost 0 bases, the J end lost 4 bases, and 14 bases lay between the germline ends. The CDR3 reads CASSVGRTDAYEQYF. CDR3 DNA sequence: TGTGCCAGCAGCGTAGGGAGGACAGACGCTTACGAGCAGTACTTC. The full variable domain, rest sourced from reference TRBV9 and TRBJ2-7, is DSGVTQTPKHLITATGQRVTLRCSPRSGDLSVYWYQQSLDQGLQFLIQYYNGEERAKGNILERFSAQQFPDLHSELNLSSLELGDSALYFCASSVGRTDAYEQYFGPGTRLTVT.

The CDR3 protein is CASNSRGGSGETQYF. The CDR3 bases are TGTGCCAGCAACTCACGGGGCGGGAGTGGAGAGACCCAGTACTTC. The chain recombines TRBV6-6 with TRBJ2-5; 7 bases agree with TRBD2. The CDR3 is 15 amino acids. Trimming removed 7 bases from V and 4 bases from J; junction bases left unmatched: 12. The germline V gene encodes CDR1 MNHNY and CDR2 SVGAGI (reference sequence).

The genes are TRBV19 and TRBJ2-1; tentative D call: TRBD1 (6 bases). CDR1 LNHDA and CDR2 SQIVND come from the germline V gene (reference sequence). V lost 2 bases, J lost 0 bases, and 8 bases lay in between. The CDR3 consists of 15 residues. The CDR3 nucleotides are TGTGCCAGTAGTATAACAGGGAACTCCTACAATGAGCAGTTCTTC. Residues: CASSITGNSYNEQFF.

The chain has TRBV3-1 (or the pseudogene TRBV3-2) and TRBJ2-5, with 8 bases lining up with TRBD1. Germline V gene sequence: CDR1 LGHDT, CDR2 YNNKEL (reference sequence). The CDR3 totals 17 residues. The junction had 12 bases not matched to a gene; V was cut back by 1 base and J by 5 bases. DNA for the CDR3: TGTGCCAGCAGCCAAGGATCAAACAGGGGGGCGGGGGAGACCCAGTACTTC. Its translation is CASSQGSNRGAGETQYF.

The chain combines TRBV12-5 with TRBJ2-5, with TRBD1 identical over 7 bases. The germline V gene encodes CDR1 LGHNT and CDR2 FRNRAP. V lost 8 bases, J lost 5 bases, and 8 bases stayed unmatched. CDR3 length: 13 residues. The DNA of the CDR3 is TGTGCTAGTACCACAGGGGCTACGGAGACCCAGTACTTC. Encoded protein: CASTTGATETQYF. Complete variable domain (other parts from reference TRBV12-5 and TRBJ2-5): DARVTQTPRHKVTEMGQEVTMRCQPILGHNTVFWYRQTMMQGLELLAYFRNRAPLDDSGMPKDRFSAEMPDATLATLKIQPSEPRDSAVYFCASTTGATETQYFGPGTRLLVL.

V and J are TRBV10-2 and TRBJ1-2; 9 positions agree with TRBD1. Germline CDR1 WSHSY, CDR2 SAAADI. CDR3 length: 14 residues. V lost 4 bases to trimming and J lost 6 bases; unmatched junction nucleotides: 6. CDR3 DNA: TGCGCCAGCAGTGCTCCGGGACAGGGTAATGGCTACACCTTC. Its translation is CASSAPGQGNGYTF.

The rearrangement joins TRBV20-1 to TRBJ1-5, with TRBD1 as a possible D gene (5 bases). Looked up from germline, CDR1 is DFQATT and CDR2 is SNEGSKA (reference sequence). This CDR3 spans 15 amino acids. Deletions cut 3 bases from V and 4 bases from J, with 16 bases between. CDR3 region: CSASIAGRENQPQHF. As DNA, the CDR3 is TGCAGTGCTAGTATAGCAGGGAGGGAAAATCAGCCCCAGCATTTT.

This rearrangement joins TRBV9 to TRBJ1-1; the match to TRBD1 covers 9 bases. From germline, CDR1 is SGDLS and CDR2 YYNGEE. V was pared by 0 bases and J by 3 bases, with 3 bases of the junction left unmatched. This CDR3 is built from 15 residues. The CDR3 is CASSVVRTGDTEAFF. CDR3 bases: TGTGCCAGCAGCGTAGTCCGGACAGGGGACACTGAAGCTTTCTTT. Full variable domain (rest looked up from reference TRBV9 and TRBJ1-1): DSGVTQTPKHLITATGQRVTLRCSPRSGDLSVYWYQQSLDQGLQFLIQYYNGEERAKGNILERFSAQQFPDLHSELNLSSLELGDSALYFCASSVVRTGDTEAFFGQGTRLTVV.

The chain has TRBV9 and TRBJ1-4, with 11 bases matching TRBD1. CDR3 size: 14 residues. V gave up 3 bases and J gave up 8 bases; unmatched junction bases: 3. Per the germline V gene, CDR1 is SGDLS and CDR2 is YYNGEE. CDR3 in DNA: TGTGCCAGCAGCGCAGGGACAGGGGGAGAAAAACTGTTTTTT. This translates into CASSAGTGGEKLFF.